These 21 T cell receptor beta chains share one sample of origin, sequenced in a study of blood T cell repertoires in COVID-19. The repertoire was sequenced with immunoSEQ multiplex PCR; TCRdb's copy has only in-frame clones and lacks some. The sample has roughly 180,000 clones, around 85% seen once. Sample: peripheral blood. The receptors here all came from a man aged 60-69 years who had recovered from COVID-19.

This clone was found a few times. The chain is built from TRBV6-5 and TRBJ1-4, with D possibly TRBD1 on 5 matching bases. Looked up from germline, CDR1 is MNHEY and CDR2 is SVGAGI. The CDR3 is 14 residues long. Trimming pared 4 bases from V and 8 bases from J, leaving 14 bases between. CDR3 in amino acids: CASSFSGGGEKLFF. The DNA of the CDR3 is TGTGCCAGCAGTTTCTCCGGGGGTGGCGAAAAACTGTTTTTT.

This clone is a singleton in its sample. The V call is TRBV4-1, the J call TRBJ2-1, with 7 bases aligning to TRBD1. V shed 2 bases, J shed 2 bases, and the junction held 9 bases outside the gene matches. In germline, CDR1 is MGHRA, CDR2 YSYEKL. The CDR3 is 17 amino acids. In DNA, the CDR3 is TGCGCCAGCAGCCAAAACATACCGACAGGGACCTACAATGAGCAGTTCTTC. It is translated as CASSQNIPTGTYNEQFF.

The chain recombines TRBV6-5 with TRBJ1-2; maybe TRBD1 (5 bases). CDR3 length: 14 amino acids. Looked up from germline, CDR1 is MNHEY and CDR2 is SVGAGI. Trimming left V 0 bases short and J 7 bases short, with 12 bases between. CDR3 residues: CASSYSIGVSGYTF. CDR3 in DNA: TGTGCCAGCAGTTACTCGATAGGGGTTAGTGGCTACACCTTC.

CDR3 region: CASSRGQGIQYF. In DNA form, the CDR3 reads TGTGCCAGCAGCAGGGGGCAAGGCATTCAGTACTTC. This rearrangement joins TRBV6-5 to TRBJ2-4; 8 bases fit TRBD1. The length of the CDR3 is 12 residues. Trimming at V came to 6 bases and at J to 9 bases, leaving 4 bases not matched to a gene. CDR1 is MNHEY and CDR2 is SVGAGI in the germline V gene.

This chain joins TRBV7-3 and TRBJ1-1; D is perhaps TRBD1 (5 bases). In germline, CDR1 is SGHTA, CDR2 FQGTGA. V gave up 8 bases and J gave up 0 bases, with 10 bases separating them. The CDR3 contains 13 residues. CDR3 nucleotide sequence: TGTGCCAGCGCTAGGGGCATGAACACTGAAGCTTTCTTT. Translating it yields CASARGMNTEAFF.

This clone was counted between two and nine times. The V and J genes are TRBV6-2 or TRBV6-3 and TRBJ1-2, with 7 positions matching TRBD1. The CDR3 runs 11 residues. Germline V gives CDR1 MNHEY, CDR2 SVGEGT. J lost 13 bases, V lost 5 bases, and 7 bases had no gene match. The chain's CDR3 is CASSRDRYCTF. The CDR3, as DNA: TGTGCCAGCAGTCGGGACAGATACTGCACCTTC.

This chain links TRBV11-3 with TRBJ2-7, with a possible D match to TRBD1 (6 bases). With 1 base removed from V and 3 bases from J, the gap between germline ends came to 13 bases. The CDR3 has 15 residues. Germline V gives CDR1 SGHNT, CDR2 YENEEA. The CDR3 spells CASSLGSGAGYEQYF. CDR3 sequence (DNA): TGTGCCAGCAGCTTAGGGTCAGGGGCAGGCTACGAGCAGTACTTC.

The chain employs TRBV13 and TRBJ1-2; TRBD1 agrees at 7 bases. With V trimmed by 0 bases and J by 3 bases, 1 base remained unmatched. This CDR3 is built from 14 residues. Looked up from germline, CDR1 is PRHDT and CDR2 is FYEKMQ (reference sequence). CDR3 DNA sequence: TGTGCCAGCAGCTTAGGTACAGGGGACTATGGCTACACCTTC. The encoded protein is CASSLGTGDYGYTF. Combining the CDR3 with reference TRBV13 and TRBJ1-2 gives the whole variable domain AAGVIQSPRHLIKEKRETATLKCYPIPRHDTVYWYQQGPGQDPQFLISFYEKMQSDKGSIPDRFSAQQFSDYHSELNMSSLELGDSALYFCASSLGTGDYGYTFGSGTRLTVV.

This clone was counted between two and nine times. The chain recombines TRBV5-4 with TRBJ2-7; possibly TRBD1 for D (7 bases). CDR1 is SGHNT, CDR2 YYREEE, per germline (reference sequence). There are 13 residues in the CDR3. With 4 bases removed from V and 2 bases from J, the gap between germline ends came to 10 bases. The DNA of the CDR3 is TGTGCCAGCAGCCCAGGGGGGCCCTACGAGCAGTACTTC. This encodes CASSPGGPYEQYF. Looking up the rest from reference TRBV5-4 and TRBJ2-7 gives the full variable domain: ETGVTQSPTHLIKTRGQQVTLRCSSQSGHNTVSWYQQALGQGPQFIFQYYREEENGRGNFPPRFSGLQFPNYSSELNVNALELDDSALYLCASSPGGPYEQYFGPGTRLTVT.

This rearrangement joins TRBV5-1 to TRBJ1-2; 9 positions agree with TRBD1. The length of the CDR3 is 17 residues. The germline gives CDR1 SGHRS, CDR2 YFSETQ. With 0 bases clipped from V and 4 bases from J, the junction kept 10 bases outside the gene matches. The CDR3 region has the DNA TGCGCCAGCAGCTTGGGGGCCTGGGGACAGGGACCCTATGGCTACACCTTC. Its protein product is CASSLGAWGQGPYGYTF.

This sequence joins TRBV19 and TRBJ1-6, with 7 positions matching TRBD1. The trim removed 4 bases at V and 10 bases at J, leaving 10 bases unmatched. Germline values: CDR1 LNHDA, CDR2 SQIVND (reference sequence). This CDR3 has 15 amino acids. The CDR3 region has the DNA TGTGCCAGTAGTAGCAACAGGGGCGAACAATCACCCCTCCACTTT. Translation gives CASSSNRGEQSPLHF.

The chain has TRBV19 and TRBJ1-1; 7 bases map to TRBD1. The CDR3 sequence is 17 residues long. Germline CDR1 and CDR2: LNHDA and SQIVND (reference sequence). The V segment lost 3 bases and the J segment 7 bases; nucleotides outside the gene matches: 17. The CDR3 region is CASSIPGQPLLGGEAFF. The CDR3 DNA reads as TGTGCCAGTAGTATCCCGGGACAGCCCCTCTTGGGAGGTGAAGCTTTCTTT.

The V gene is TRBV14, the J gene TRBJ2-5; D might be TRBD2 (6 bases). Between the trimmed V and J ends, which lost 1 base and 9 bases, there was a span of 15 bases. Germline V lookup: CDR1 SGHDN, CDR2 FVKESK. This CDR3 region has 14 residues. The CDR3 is CASSQAVGGAAQYF. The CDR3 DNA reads TGTGCCAGCAGCCAAGCAGTCGGGGGAGCGGCCCAGTACTTC.

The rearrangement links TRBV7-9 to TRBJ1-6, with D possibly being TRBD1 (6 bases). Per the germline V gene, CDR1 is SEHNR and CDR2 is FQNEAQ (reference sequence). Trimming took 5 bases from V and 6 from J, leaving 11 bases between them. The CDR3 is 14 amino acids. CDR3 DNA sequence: TGTGCCAGCAGCAAGACAGGTGTTAATTCACCCCTCCACTTT. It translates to CASSKTGVNSPLHF.

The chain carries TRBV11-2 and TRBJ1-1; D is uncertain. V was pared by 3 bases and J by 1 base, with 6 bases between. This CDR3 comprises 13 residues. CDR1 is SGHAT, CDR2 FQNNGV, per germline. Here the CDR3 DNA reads TGTGCCAGCAGCTTTGGCCCGAACACTGAAGCTTTCTTT. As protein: CASSFGPNTEAFF.

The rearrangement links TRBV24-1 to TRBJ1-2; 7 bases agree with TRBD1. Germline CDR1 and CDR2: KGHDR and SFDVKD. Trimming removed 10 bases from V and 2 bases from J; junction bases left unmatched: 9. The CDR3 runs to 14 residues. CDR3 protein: CATVQGRLNYGYTF. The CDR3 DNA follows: TGTGCCACGGTACAGGGGAGGCTGAACTATGGCTACACCTTC.

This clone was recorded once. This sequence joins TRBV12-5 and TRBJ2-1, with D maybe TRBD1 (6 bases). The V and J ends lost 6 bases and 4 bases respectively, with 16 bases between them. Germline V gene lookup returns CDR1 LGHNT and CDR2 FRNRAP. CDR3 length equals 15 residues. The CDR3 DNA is TGTGCTAGTGGCCAGGGGCTCCTCAGATACAATGAGCAGTTCTTC. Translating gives CASGQGLLRYNEQFF.

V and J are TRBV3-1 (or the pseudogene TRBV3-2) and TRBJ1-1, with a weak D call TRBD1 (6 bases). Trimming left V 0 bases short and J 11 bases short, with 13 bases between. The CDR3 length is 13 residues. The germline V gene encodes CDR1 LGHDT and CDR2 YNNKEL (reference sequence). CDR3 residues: CASSQEGPGVAFF. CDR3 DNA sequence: TGTGCCAGCAGCCAAGAGGGCCCAGGGGTGGCTTTCTTT.

CDR3: CASSFRGGIGTDTQYF. Written as DNA, the CDR3 is TGTGCCAGCAGCTTCCGGGGGGGTATTGGCACAGATACGCAGTATTTT. This chain links TRBV7-2 with TRBJ2-3; TRBD2 aligns across 8 bases. Trimming took 3 bases from V and 1 from J; bases not matched to a gene: 6. This CDR3 region has 16 residues. CDR1 and CDR2 (germline): SGHTA, FQGNSA.

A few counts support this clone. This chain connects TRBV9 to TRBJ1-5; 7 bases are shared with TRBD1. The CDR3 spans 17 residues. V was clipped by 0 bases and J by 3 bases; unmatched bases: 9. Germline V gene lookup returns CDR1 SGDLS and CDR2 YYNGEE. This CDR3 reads CASSVVATGQVNQPQHF. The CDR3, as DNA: TGTGCCAGCAGCGTAGTAGCAACAGGACAGGTCAATCAGCCCCAGCATTTT.

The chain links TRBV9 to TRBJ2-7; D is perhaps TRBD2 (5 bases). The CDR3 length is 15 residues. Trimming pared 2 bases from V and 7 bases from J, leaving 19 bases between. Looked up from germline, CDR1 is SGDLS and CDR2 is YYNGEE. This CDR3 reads CASSVQYRTRGEQYF. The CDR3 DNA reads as TGTGCCAGCAGCGTTCAATACCGGACCCGGGGAGAGCAGTACTTC.